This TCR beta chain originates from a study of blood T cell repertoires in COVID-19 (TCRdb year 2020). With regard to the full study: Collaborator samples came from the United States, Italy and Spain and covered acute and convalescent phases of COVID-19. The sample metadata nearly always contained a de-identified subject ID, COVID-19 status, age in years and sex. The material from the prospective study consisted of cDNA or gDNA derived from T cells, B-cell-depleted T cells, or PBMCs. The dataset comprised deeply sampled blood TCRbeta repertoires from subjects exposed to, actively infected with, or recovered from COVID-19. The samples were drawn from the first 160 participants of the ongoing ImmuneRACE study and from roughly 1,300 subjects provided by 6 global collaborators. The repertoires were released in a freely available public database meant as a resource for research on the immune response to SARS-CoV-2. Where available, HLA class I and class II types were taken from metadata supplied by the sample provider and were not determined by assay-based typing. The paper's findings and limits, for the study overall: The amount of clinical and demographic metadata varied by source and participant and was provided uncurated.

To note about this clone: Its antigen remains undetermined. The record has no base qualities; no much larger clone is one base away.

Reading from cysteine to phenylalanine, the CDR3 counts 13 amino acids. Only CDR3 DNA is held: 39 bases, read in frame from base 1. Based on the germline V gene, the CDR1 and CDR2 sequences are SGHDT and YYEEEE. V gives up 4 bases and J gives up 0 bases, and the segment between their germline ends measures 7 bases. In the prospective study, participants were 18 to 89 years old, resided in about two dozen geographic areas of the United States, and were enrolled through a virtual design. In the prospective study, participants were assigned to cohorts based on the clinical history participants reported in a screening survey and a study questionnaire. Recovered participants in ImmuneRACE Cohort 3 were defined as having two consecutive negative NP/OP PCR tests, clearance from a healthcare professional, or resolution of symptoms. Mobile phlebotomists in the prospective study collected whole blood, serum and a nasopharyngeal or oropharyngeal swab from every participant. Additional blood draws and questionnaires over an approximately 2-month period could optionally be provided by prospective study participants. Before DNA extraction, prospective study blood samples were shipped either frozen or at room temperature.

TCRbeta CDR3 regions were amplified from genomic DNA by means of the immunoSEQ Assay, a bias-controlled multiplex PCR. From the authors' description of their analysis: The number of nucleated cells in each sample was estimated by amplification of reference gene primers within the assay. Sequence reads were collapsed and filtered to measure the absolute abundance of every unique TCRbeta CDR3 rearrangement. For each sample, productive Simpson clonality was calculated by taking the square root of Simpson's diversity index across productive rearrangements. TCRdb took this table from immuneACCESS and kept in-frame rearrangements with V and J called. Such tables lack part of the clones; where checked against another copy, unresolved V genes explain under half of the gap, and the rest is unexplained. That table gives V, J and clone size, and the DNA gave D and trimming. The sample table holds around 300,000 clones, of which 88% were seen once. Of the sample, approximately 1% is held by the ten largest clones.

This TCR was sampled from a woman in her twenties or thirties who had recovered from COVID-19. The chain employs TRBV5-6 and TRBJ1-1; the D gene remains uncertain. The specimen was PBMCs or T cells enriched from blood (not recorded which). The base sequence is TGTGCCAGCAGCCCCCCTATGAACACTGAAGCTTTCTTT. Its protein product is CASSPPMNTEAFF.